Below, 27 T cell receptor beta chains from the same sample are listed, as sequenced in a study of lymphopenia after photon versus proton radiotherapy (dated by TCRdb to between 2019 and 2020). The protocol used for the library was the immunoSEQ multiplex PCR assay. TCRdb provides this immuneACCESS table in a form limited to in-frame rearrangements. Some clones are lacking; in checked studies, under half of them reflect an unresolved V gene, and why the rest are absent is not known. This sample is represented by some 30,000 clones; roughly 90% of them were singletons. Jointly, the top ten make up approximately 6.8% of the sample. Source: peripheral blood, taken from a patient treated with photon-based radiotherapy. The source is a woman aged 50 to 65 with pancreatic cancer.

J is TRBJ2-1 and V is TRBV6-6; TRBD1 is a possible D gene (6 bases). Germline lookup yields CDR1 MNHNY and CDR2 SVGAGI (reference sequence). Trimming took off 6 bases at V and 4 bases at J, with 16 bases between the two ends. CDR3 length equals 15 residues. The CDR3 loop is CASRLGQSGYNEQFF. The CDR3 DNA follows: TGTGCCAGCAGACTCGGACAGAGCGGTTACAATGAGCAGTTCTTC.

This chain connects TRBV2 to TRBJ2-6, with D unresolved. This CDR3 spans 17 amino acids. CDR1 is SNHLY, CDR2 FYNNEI, per germline. Trimming removed 0 bases at V and 0 bases at J, with 9 bases between. The CDR3 sequence: CASSEALQSSGANVLTF. As DNA, the CDR3 is TGTGCCAGCAGTGAAGCGCTTCAGAGCTCTGGGGCCAACGTCCTGACTTTC.

This chain links TRBV9 with TRBJ2-7; 9 bases agree with TRBD1. The CDR3 length is 15 residues. V trimming: 1 base; J trimming: 0 bases; junction bases outside the gene matches: 2. Germline V gives CDR1 SGDLS, CDR2 YYNGEE. CDR3 sequence reads: CASSVTGGSSYEQYF. The CDR3 DNA reads as TGTGCCAGCAGCGTAACAGGGGGCTCCTCCTACGAGCAGTACTTC.

This clone was seen just once. This sequence joins TRBV7-9 and TRBJ1-1; the D is unclear. This CDR3 is 16 amino acids long. CDR1 SEHNR and CDR2 FQNEAQ come from the germline V gene (reference sequence). V lost 0 bases to trimming and J lost 3 bases, with 14 bases between them. The CDR3 loop reads CASSLARPSGDTEAFF. CDR3 DNA: TGTGCCAGCAGCTTAGCCCGGCCCTCTGGGGACACTGAAGCTTTCTTT.

The chain carries TRBV18 and TRBJ2-1; D may be TRBD2 (6 bases). The V end lost 3 bases, the J end lost 5 bases, and 17 bases lay between the germline ends. CDR1 KGHSH and CDR2 LQKENI come from the germline V gene. This CDR3 has 16 residues. The CDR3: CASSPRGSRANNEQFF. In DNA, the CDR3 is TGTGCCAGCTCACCCCGGGGGTCGCGAGCGAACAATGAGCAGTTCTTC.

V gene TRBV7-9 combines with J gene TRBJ1-1; D might be TRBD1 (5 bases). This CDR3 comprises 13 residues. The V end lost 1 base, the J end lost 4 bases, and 7 bases lay between the germline ends. The germline CDR1 and CDR2 sequences are SEHNR and FQNEAQ (reference sequence). CDR3 sequence (DNA): TGTGCCAGCAGCTTAGACGGGGGCACTGAAGCTTTCTTT. It translates to CASSLDGGTEAFF.

This chain uses TRBV29-1 with TRBJ2-7; D tentatively reads TRBD1 or TRBD2 (5 bases each). Germline V gene data show CDR1 as SQVTM and CDR2 as ANQGSEA. V lost 4 bases and J 6 bases, leaving 10 bases between the germline ends. The CDR3 consists of 11 residues. CDR3 DNA sequence: TGCAGCGTTGGGGGGTGGGGCGAGCAGTACTTC. It encodes CSVGGWGEQYF.

This chain joins TRBV27 and TRBJ1-1; D uncertain. CDR3 length: 15 amino acids. V lost 5 bases and J 0 bases, leaving 13 bases between the germline ends. CDR1 and CDR2 (germline): MNHEY, SMNVEV (reference sequence). In nucleotides, the CDR3 is TGTGCCAGCAGTCCCGTCCTGGGCTTGAACACTGAAGCTTTCTTT. This gives the protein CASSPVLGLNTEAFF.

The chain combines TRBV4-1 with TRBJ2-7; D remains unclear. The CDR3 sequence is 15 residues long. With 1 base removed from V and 3 bases from J, the gap between germline ends came to 13 bases. Germline-derived CDR1 and CDR2 are MGHRA and YSYEKL. The CDR3 sequence: CASSQGPATDYEQYF. The CDR3 bases are TGCGCCAGCAGCCAAGGGCCAGCAACAGACTACGAGCAGTACTTC.

V usage is TRBV7-8 and J usage is TRBJ1-3; D may be TRBD1 (6 bases). The length of the CDR3 is 16 residues. Germline V lookup: CDR1 SGHVS, CDR2 FQNEAQ. Deletions cut 6 bases from V and 2 bases from J, with 17 bases between. CDR3 sequence: CASRKQGSLTGNTIYF. In nucleotides, the CDR3 is TGTGCCAGCAGGAAACAGGGAAGTCTTACTGGAAACACCATATATTTT.

The CDR3 DNA sequence: TGTGCCAGCAGTCCGGGGACTAGAAACATTCAGTACTTC. Residues: CASSPGTRNIQYF. The chain joins TRBV28 to TRBJ2-4; the match to TRBD2 covers 8 bases. Per the germline V gene, CDR1 is MDHEN and CDR2 is SYDVKM. The CDR3 extends over 13 amino acids. The trim removed 5 bases at V and 6 bases at J, leaving 3 bases unmatched.

The rearrangement links TRBV7-2 to TRBJ1-4; 8 nucleotides match TRBD1. The CDR3 contains 15 residues. The germline V gene encodes CDR1 SGHTA and CDR2 FQGNSA. Trimming at V came to 5 bases and at J to 0 bases, leaving 2 bases not matched to a gene. CDR3 sequence reads: CASSQGQATNEKLFF. As DNA, the CDR3 is TGTGCCAGCAGCCAGGGACAGGCAACTAATGAAAAACTGTTTTTT.

This sequence joins TRBV11-2 and TRBJ1-2; a possible D gene is TRBD1 (5 bases). Germline CDR1 reads SGHAT; CDR2 reads FQNNGV. The ends were cut back, 0 bases at V and 8 bases at J, with 13 bases in the middle. The CDR3 runs to 14 residues. The CDR3 is CASSLDGAAQGYTF. The DNA for the CDR3 is TGTGCCAGCAGCTTAGATGGGGCAGCGCAGGGCTACACCTTC.

The chain joins TRBV28 to TRBJ1-5; D is undetermined. CDR3 length: 16 residues. The germline V gene has CDR1 MDHEN and CDR2 SYDVKM. Trimming took off 5 bases at V and 0 bases at J, with 14 bases between the two ends. The CDR3 DNA sequence: TGTGCCAGCAGTGGTGGCCGGGGTTATAGCAATCAGCCCCAGCATTTT. It is translated as CASSGGRGYSNQPQHF.

V is TRBV5-5 and J is TRBJ2-1; TRBD2 aligns across 15 bases. Trimming removed 2 bases from V and 5 bases from J; junction bases left unmatched: 11. Germline CDR1 is SGHKS and CDR2 is YYEKEE (reference sequence). This CDR3 region has 19 residues. In DNA form, the CDR3 reads TGTGCCAGCAGCTTCATAGGACTAGCGGGAGGGCCTTCCCACAATGAGCAGTTCTTC. It codes for CASSFIGLAGGPSHNEQFF. Full variable domain (missing parts from reference TRBV5-5 and TRBJ2-1): DAGVTQSPTHLIKTRGQQVTLRCSPISGHKSVSWYQQVLGQGPQFIFQYYEKEERGRGNFPDRFSARQFPNYSSELNVNALLLGDSALYLCASSFIGLAGGPSHNEQFFGPGTRLTVL.

This clone was recorded a few times. The chain couples TRBV7-9 to TRBJ2-3; the D gene is possibly TRBD2 (5 bases). This CDR3 comprises 11 residues. Germline-derived CDR1 and CDR2 are SEHNR and FQNEAQ (reference sequence). Trimming took 5 bases from V and 9 from J, leaving 9 bases between them. The chain's CDR3 is CASSPPGTQYF. In DNA, the CDR3 is TGTGCCAGCAGCCCACCGGGAACGCAGTATTTT.

This chain links TRBV19 with TRBJ1-2; 8 positions match TRBD1. Germline V gene lookup returns CDR1 LNHDA and CDR2 SQIVND (reference sequence). The CDR3 spans 14 residues. V was clipped by 4 bases and J by 1 base; unmatched bases: 2. This CDR3 is CASSRGQGNYGYTF. In DNA form, the CDR3 reads TGTGCCAGTAGTAGAGGACAGGGTAACTATGGCTACACCTTC.

This chain uses TRBV30 with TRBJ1-2; D is unresolved. V dropped 2 bases and J dropped 1 base, with 8 bases sitting between them. Germline assignment: CDR1 GTSNPN and CDR2 SVGIG (reference sequence). The CDR3 runs 13 residues. Here the CDR3 reads CAWSPTRNYGYTF. CDR3 coding DNA: TGTGCCTGGAGTCCCACCCGTAACTATGGCTACACCTTC. Looking up the rest from reference TRBV30 and TRBJ1-2 gives the full variable domain: SQTIHQWPATLVQPVGSPLSLECTVEGTSNPNLYWYRQAAGRGLQLLFYSVGIGQISSEVPQNLSASRPQDRQFILSSKKLLLSDSGFYLCAWSPTRNYGYTFGSGTRLTVV.

This rearrangement joins TRBV21-1 to TRBJ2-3; the table's D call, TRBD1, has no DNA check behind it. TRBV21-1 is listed as a pseudogene. The CDR3 is made up of 17 amino acids. The CDR3 reads CASSKGLQGASTDTQYF. The CDR3 DNA follows: TGTGCCAGCAGCAAAGGTTTACAGGGTGCTAGCACAGATACGCAGTATTTT.

This clone was seen only a few times. This chain links TRBV29-1 with TRBJ2-7; a weak D match, TRBD2 (6 bases). CDR1 and CDR2 (germline): SQVTM, ANQGSEA. V was cut by 0 bases and J by 4 bases, with 7 bases left in between. CDR3 size: 12 residues. The CDR3 loop is CSVEEEGYEQYF. CDR3 in DNA: TGCAGCGTTGAAGAGGAGGGTTACGAGCAGTACTTC.

The chain couples TRBV5-6 to TRBJ2-7; D tentatively reads TRBD1 or TRBD2 (5 bases each). Germline lookup yields CDR1 SGHDT and CDR2 YYEEEE. Trimming took off 1 base at V and 3 bases at J, with 20 bases between the two ends. The CDR3 totals 17 residues. In nucleotides, the CDR3 is TGTGCCAGCAGCTTGTGGATCTCGGGGCTTGTAGGCTACGAGCAGTACTTC. This gives the protein CASSLWISGLVGYEQYF.

The rearrangement uses TRBV7-8 and TRBJ1-2, with TRBD1 matching over 8 bases. The CDR3 has 15 residues. Germline CDR1 is SGHVS and CDR2 is FQNEAQ. Losses at the gene ends were 4 bases for V and 1 base for J; bases not matched to a gene: 5. This CDR3 is CASSSGQGYNYGYTF. Written as DNA, the CDR3 is TGTGCCAGCAGCTCTGGACAGGGTTATAACTATGGCTACACCTTC.

This clone appeared a single time. The rearrangement joins TRBV28 to TRBJ2-3; 8 nucleotides agree with TRBD1. Looked up from germline, CDR1 is MDHEN and CDR2 is SYDVKM. The CDR3 has 15 amino acids. V lost 5 bases and J lost 5; bases outside the gene matches: 9. CDR3 in amino acids: CASSGWDRIVDTQYF. CDR3 sequence (DNA): TGTGCCAGCAGTGGATGGGACAGGATAGTAGATACGCAGTATTTT.

V usage is TRBV27 and J usage is TRBJ2-4, with D tentatively TRBD1 (5 bases). The CDR3 totals 13 residues. The V end lost 3 bases, the J end lost 8 bases, and 11 bases lay between the germline ends. Germline CDR1 is MNHEY and CDR2 is SMNVEV (reference sequence). The chain's CDR3 is CASSLSRVDIQYF. The DNA for the CDR3 is TGTGCCAGCAGTTTGTCCAGGGTAGACATTCAGTACTTC.

This chain joins TRBV11-2 and TRBJ2-1, with TRBD2 as a possible D gene (6 bases). In germline, CDR1 is SGHAT, CDR2 FQNNGV. The CDR3 loop spans 12 amino acids. V lost 3 bases and J 15 bases, leaving 15 bases between the germline ends. The CDR3 loop reads CASSFASDSPFF. CDR3 coding DNA: TGTGCCAGCAGCTTTGCTAGCGATAGTCCGTTCTTC.

The V call is TRBV7-9, the J call TRBJ2-2; D possibly corresponds to TRBD2 (5 bases). In germline, CDR1 is SEHNR, CDR2 FQNEAQ (reference sequence). V lost 5 bases and J lost 3, with 10 bases in between. This CDR3 has 14 residues. DNA for the CDR3: TGTGCCAGCAGCCGTGAGAGGGACACCGGGGAGCTGTTTTTT. Residues: CASSRERDTGELFF. The full variable domain, in which reference TRBV7-9 and TRBJ2-2 provide the parts outside the CDR3, is DTGVSQNPRHKITKRGQNVTFRCDPISEHNRLYWYRQTLGQGPEFLTYFQNEAQLEKSRLLSDRFSAERPKGSFSTLEIQRTEQGDSAMYLCASSRERDTGELFFGEGSRLTVL.

The chain carries TRBV28 and TRBJ1-5; D might be TRBD1 (6 bases). The CDR3 length is 14 residues. The V gene lost 3 bases and the J gene lost 4 bases, with 10 bases spanning the gap. Germline V CDR1 and CDR2: MDHEN, SYDVKM. CDR3 loop: CASSFGQGNQPQHF. The CDR3 region has the DNA TGTGCCAGCAGTTTCGGGCAGGGGAATCAGCCCCAGCATTTT. The complete variable domain, with remaining parts taken from reference TRBV28 and TRBJ1-5, reads DVKVTQSSRYLVKRTGEKVFLECVQDMDHENMFWYRQDPGLGLRLIYFSYDVKMKEKGDIPEGYSVSREKKERFSLILESASTNQTSMYLCASSFGQGNQPQHFGDGTRLSIL.